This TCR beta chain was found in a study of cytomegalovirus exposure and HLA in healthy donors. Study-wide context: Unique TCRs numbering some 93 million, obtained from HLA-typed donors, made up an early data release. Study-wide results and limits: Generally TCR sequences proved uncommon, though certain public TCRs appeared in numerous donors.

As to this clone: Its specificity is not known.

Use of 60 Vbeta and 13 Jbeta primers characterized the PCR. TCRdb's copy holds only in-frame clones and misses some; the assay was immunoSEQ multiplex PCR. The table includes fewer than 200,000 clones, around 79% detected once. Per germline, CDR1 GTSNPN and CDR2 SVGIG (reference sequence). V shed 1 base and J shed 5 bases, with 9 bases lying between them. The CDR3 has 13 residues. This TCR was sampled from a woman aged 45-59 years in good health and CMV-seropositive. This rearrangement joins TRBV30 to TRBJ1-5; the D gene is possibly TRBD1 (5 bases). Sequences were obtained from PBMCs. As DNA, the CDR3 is TGTGCCTGGAGTGCTGGGGGGTATCAGCCCCAGCATTTT. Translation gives CAWSAGGYQPQHF.